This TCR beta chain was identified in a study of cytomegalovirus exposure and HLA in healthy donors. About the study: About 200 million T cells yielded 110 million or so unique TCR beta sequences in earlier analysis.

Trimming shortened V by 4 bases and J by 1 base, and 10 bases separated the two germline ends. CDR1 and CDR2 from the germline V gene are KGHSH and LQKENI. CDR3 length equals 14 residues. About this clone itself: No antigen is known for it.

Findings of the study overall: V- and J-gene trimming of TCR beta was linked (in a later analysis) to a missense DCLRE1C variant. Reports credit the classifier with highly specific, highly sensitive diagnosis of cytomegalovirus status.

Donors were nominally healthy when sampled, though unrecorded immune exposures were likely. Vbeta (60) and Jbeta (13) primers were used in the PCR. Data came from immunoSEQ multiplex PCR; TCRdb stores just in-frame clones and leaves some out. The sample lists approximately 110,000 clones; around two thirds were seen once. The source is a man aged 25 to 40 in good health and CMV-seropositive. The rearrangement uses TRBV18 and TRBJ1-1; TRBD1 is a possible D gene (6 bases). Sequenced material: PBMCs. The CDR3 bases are TGTGCCAGCTCACAGTCGGGACAGAACACTGAAGCTTTCTTT. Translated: CASSQSGQNTEAFF.